This T cell receptor beta chain was obtained from a study of vaccination effects on CD4 cells after COVID-19. Expansion with viral peptide pools was applied to antigen-specific CD4+ T cells by the ViraFEST assay prior to sequencing. Following 10 days of culture, CD4+ T cells were isolated. Participants received two doses of either the BNT162b2 or mRNA-1273 vaccine. Negative nucleocapsid antibody tests before and after vaccination confirmed no previous SARS-CoV-2 infection. Cultivation was performed at a few million PBMC per well with roughly 9.1 IU/ml IL-2 and roughly 9.3 ug/ml peptides added. Notes on this clone: The target antigen is unknown.

V shed 2 bases and J 3 bases; nucleotides not matched to a gene: 2. Germline assignment: CDR1 WSHSY and CDR2 SAAADI. CDR3 length equals 15 residues. Measured with immunoSEQ multiplex PCR; TCRdb has only the in-frame clones, and not every one. The sample records tens of thousands of clones, over 70% being singletons. Points from the study as a whole: Small numbers of convalescent patients limited the study. It also lacked early post-infection timepoints.

Sequenced material: CD4+ T cells from PBMCs cultured with HCoV-229E spike peptides, taken after COVID-19 vaccination. The source of this sequence is a human donor who received a COVID-19 vaccine. The V and J genes are TRBV10-2 and TRBJ1-1, with 11 bases matching TRBD1. CDR3 residues: CASSELGQGDTEAFF. The CDR3 DNA reads as TGCGCCAGCAGTGAGCTGGGACAGGGGGACACTGAAGCTTTCTTT.